Listed here are 11 T cell receptor beta chains from one sample, sequenced in a study of T cells in Graves' hyperthyroidism and ophthalmopathy. Researchers took RNA transcripts and amplified the TCR beta CDR3 regions from them. HTBI primers were used for first-round RT-PCR of the TCR CDR3. A single record per CDR3 protein comes from TCRdb applying MiXCR to the multiplex PCR reads. In the table there are a few hundred thousand distinct CDR3 sequences, around 14% of which are singletons. Sequenced material: blood. The receptors were sampled from a woman aged 30 to 39 with Graves' hyperthyroidism.

This clonotype was seen many times. The chain links TRBV28 to TRBJ2-3; 11 nucleotides line up with TRBD2. The J segment lost 2 bases and the V segment lost 6 bases, leaving 7 bases of the junction unmatched. This CDR3 has 16 residues. Germline loops: CDR1 MDHEN, CDR2 SYDVKM. For the CDR3, the DNA is TGTGCCAGCAGCCTAAAGACTAGCGGGGACACAGATACGCAGTATTTT. Its protein product is CASSLKTSGDTDTQYF. The full variable domain, in which reference TRBV28 and TRBJ2-3 provide the parts outside the CDR3, is DVKVTQSSRYLVKRTGEKVFLECVQDMDHENMFWYRQDPGLGLRLIYFSYDVKMKEKGDIPEGYSVSREKKERFSLILESASTNQTSMYLCASSLKTSGDTDTQYFGPGTRLTVL.

This rearrangement joins TRBV29-1 to TRBJ2-4; possibly TRBD1 for D (6 bases). Deletions cut 7 bases from V and 0 bases from J, with 22 bases between. The CDR3 length is 17 residues. The V gene's germline CDR1 is SQVTM and CDR2 ANQGSEA. The DNA for the CDR3 is TGCAGCGACCCCCCGGCCGTAATACAGGGAGCCAAAAACATTCAGTACTTC. Protein sequence: CSDPPAVIQGAKNIQYF.

This chain joins TRBV5-6 and TRBJ2-1; TRBD1 matches 7 bases. V dropped 2 bases and J dropped 6; count of bases not matched to a gene: 20. Germline V CDR1 and CDR2: SGHDT, YYEEEE. The CDR3 length is 19 residues. In DNA, the CDR3 is TGTGCCAGCAGCTTCTATGGATTTGCTTTCGGGGACAGTTCCAATGAGCAGTTCTTC. The encoded protein is CASSFYGFAFGDSSNEQFF.

This clonotype was observed many times. The chain has TRBV10-3 and TRBJ2-5; D is possibly TRBD1 or TRBD2 (6 bases each). Germline V gives CDR1 ENHRY, CDR2 SYGVKD. CDR3 length equals 17 residues. Deletions cut 0 bases from V and 1 base from J, with 15 bases between. The CDR3 reads CAISESRGGKIQETQYF. The CDR3 region has the DNA TGTGCCATCAGTGAGTCAAGAGGGGGGAAAATCCAAGAGACCCAGTACTTC.

This clonotype showed up many times. The gene calls are TRBV7-9 and TRBJ1-4, with D possibly TRBD1 on 5 matching bases. Germline V gene lookup returns CDR1 SEHNR and CDR2 FQNEAQ (reference sequence). V was pared by 5 bases and J by 6 bases, with 16 bases between. CDR3 size: 15 residues. The CDR3 spells CASSHDGTAHEKLFF. The DNA for the CDR3 is TGTGCCAGCAGCCATGACGGGACTGCACATGAAAAACTGTTTTTT.

There are many counts of this clonotype. This chain uses TRBV27 with TRBJ2-7, with 10 bases identical to TRBD1. In germline, CDR1 is MNHEY, CDR2 SMNVEV (reference sequence). Trimming at V came to 5 bases and at J to 5 bases, leaving 6 bases not matched to a gene. The CDR3 spans 14 residues. CDR3 DNA: TGTGCCAGCAGTCCGGGGACAGGGGCGGACGAGCAGTACTTC. Amino acids: CASSPGTGADEQYF.

This clonotype has at least ten counts. The chain recombines TRBV12-3 or TRBV12-4 with TRBJ2-7; D is ambiguous. The CDR3 totals 13 residues. Trimming took off 3 bases at V and 3 bases at J, with 9 bases between the two ends. The CDR3 is CASSFNSIYEQYF. The CDR3 coding sequence is TGTGCCAGCAGTTTTAACAGCATCTACGAGCAGTACTTC.

Of note for this clonotype: A much larger clone lies a single base off, so this may be a read error. The chain combines TRBV28 with TRBJ1-2; D unclear. The CDR3 loop spans 12 amino acids. Per the germline V gene, CDR1 is MDHEN and CDR2 is SYDVKM. CDR3 loop: CAGSPRWGGYTF. The CDR3 nucleotides are TGTGCCGGCAGTCCCCGGTGGGGTGGCTACACCTTC.

This clonotype was observed many times. The chain has TRBV12-5 and TRBJ2-7; D not certain. V lost 0 bases and J lost 2, with 11 bases in between. CDR3 length equals 15 residues. Germline-derived CDR1 and CDR2 are LGHNT and FRNRAP. This CDR3 reads CASGLVGRSPYEQYF. CDR3 sequence (DNA): TGTGCTAGTGGTTTGGTAGGGCGGAGTCCCTACGAGCAGTACTTC.

This clonotype was seen at least ten times. The chain joins TRBV3-1 to TRBJ2-7, with D maybe TRBD2 (5 bases). CDR3 length: 13 residues. V lost 0 bases and J 6 bases, leaving 9 bases between the germline ends. Germline values: CDR1 LGHDT, CDR2 YNNKEL (reference sequence). DNA of the CDR3: TGTGCCAGCAGCCAAGAGGGAGACCGCGAGCAGTACTTC. This gives the protein CASSQEGDREQYF.

On this clonotype itself: A much larger clone is a single base away; this may be a read error. This rearrangement joins TRBV9 to TRBJ2-7; 9 bases line up with TRBD2. The V segment lost 4 bases and the J segment 5 bases; nucleotides outside the gene matches: 16. From germline, CDR1 is SGDLS and CDR2 YYNGEE. The CDR3 sequence is 17 residues long. The CDR3 DNA reads as TGTGCCAGCAGCCAAGATCAAGTGCGGGAGGGTGTCGACGAGCAGTACTTC. Its translation: CASSQDQVREGVDEQYF.